This passage covers 5 T cell receptor beta chains from one sample sequenced in a study of identical twins. Each CDR3 protein is one row after TCRdb ran MiXCR on the 5' RACE reads. The sample lists 1.5 million to 2 million distinct CDR3 sequences, more than 30% occurring once. Material for sequencing was cord blood. Receptor source: a newborn girl in good health.

About this clonotype: At one of its ends the junction is not consistent with the germline gene, which may arise from a read error. The chain recombines TRBV20-1 with TRBJ1-2; D unresolved. CDR1 DFQATT and CDR2 SNEGSKA come from the germline V gene (reference sequence). CDR3 size: 14 residues. CDR3 in DNA: TGCAGTGCTAGACGGGCGGGATCTAACTATGGCTACGCCTTC. It encodes CSARRAGSNYGYAF.

Ten or more counts support this clonotype. This rearrangement joins TRBV10-3 to TRBJ2-7, with 12 bases that match TRBD1. Germline CDR1 ENHRY, CDR2 SYGVKD. The V gene end was trimmed by 6 bases and the J gene end by 3 bases; junction bases not matched to a gene: 6. CDR3 length: 15 amino acids. DNA for the CDR3: TGTGCCATCAGAGGGACAGGGGGCCAGGACTACGAGCAGTACTTC. Translating it yields CAIRGTGGQDYEQYF.

This chain uses TRBV19 with TRBJ2-4; tentative D call: TRBD2 (6 bases). The ends were cut back, 9 bases at V and 4 bases at J, with 16 bases in the middle. This CDR3 is built from 14 residues. CDR1 is LNHDA, CDR2 SQIVND, per germline (reference sequence). The CDR3 protein is CASTTPGGKNIQYF. The CDR3 DNA sequence: TGTGCCAGCACCACCCCCGGGGGAAAAAACATTCAGTACTTC.

The table lists this clonotype with a few counts. The CDR3 DNA sequence: TGTGCCAGCAGCTCCTCGCCCTACAATGAGCAGTACTTC. It specifies CASSSSPYNEQYF. This chain links TRBV7-9 with TRBJ2-1; D ambiguous. The J call may not be correct, given that the DNA end is closer to TRBJ2-7. This CDR3 is 13 amino acids long. Germline V gene sequence: CDR1 SEHNR, CDR2 FQNEAQ (reference sequence).

This clonotype appeared a few times. V gene TRBV6-1 combines with J gene TRBJ2-7, with D possibly TRBD2 on 6 matching bases. V was cut by 4 bases and J by 3 bases, with 13 bases left in between. This CDR3 has 14 residues. The germline V gene has CDR1 MNHNS and CDR2 SASEGT. The DNA for the CDR3 is TGTGCCAGCAGTGTTAGCGGCGGGGACTACGAGCAGTACTTC. Translating it yields CASSVSGGDYEQYF.